What follows is one T cell receptor beta chain and its context. One junction end disagrees with the germline gene, perhaps due to a read error. The data derive from a study of cytomegalovirus exposure and HLA in healthy donors. The CDR3 totals 15 residues. The V gene's germline CDR1 is SEHNR and CDR2 FQNEAQ (reference sequence). The PCR made use of 60 Vbeta and 13 Jbeta primers. Clones were read by immunoSEQ multiplex PCR, and TCRdb kept only the in-frame ones, dropping some. The sample holds about 100,000 clones, approximately 80% seen once. The genes are TRBV7-9 and TRBJ2-7; 7 nucleotides match TRBD1. The receptor comes from a woman aged 70-85 years in good health and CMV-seropositive. Material: PBMCs. The CDR3 DNA is TGTTCCAGCAGCTCTCCGGACAGGATCTCCTACGAGCAGTACTTC. Translation: CSSSSPDRISYEQYF.